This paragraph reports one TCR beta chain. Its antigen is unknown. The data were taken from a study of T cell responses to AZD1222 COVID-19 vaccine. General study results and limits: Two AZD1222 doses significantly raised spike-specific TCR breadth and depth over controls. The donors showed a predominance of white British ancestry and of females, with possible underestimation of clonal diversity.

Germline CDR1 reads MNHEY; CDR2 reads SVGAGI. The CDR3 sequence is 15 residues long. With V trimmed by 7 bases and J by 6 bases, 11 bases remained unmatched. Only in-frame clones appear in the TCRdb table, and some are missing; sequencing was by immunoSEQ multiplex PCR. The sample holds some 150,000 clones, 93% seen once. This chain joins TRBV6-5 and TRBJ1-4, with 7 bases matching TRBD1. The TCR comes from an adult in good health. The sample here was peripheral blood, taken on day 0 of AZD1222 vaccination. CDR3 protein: CASTTRGTAHEKLFF. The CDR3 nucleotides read TGTGCCAGCACAACACGCGGGACAGCTCATGAAAAACTGTTTTTT.